Here is one T cell receptor (beta chain) with its context. The data were obtained in a study of blood T cell repertoires in COVID-19. About the study: The United States, Italy and Spain provided the acute and convalescent COVID-19 samples.

Enrolment of Seattle patients took place during active infection, and they were followed longitudinally. Germline CDR1 reads SGHNT; CDR2 reads YYREEE (reference sequence). V shed 1 base, J shed 0 bases, and the junction held 10 bases outside the gene matches. The CDR3 consists of 17 residues. Methods used by the authors: It was from reference gene primer amplification that nucleated cell counts were estimated. Profiled with immunoSEQ multiplex PCR; TCRdb holds only in-frame clones, not every one. V, J and clone size are taken as reported in that table, and D and trimming were inferred from the DNA itself. The table records hundreds of thousands of clones, 65% to 90% of them present only once.

The sample taken for sequencing was peripheral blood. The chain carries TRBV5-4 and TRBJ2-7; TRBD1 matches at 7 bases. This clonotype was sampled from a middle-aged man with COVID-19, enrolled during active disease. The CDR3 spells CASSLPRDSKSSYEQYF. In DNA, the CDR3 is TGTGCCAGCAGCTTGCCCCGGGACAGTAAGAGCTCCTACGAGCAGTACTTC.